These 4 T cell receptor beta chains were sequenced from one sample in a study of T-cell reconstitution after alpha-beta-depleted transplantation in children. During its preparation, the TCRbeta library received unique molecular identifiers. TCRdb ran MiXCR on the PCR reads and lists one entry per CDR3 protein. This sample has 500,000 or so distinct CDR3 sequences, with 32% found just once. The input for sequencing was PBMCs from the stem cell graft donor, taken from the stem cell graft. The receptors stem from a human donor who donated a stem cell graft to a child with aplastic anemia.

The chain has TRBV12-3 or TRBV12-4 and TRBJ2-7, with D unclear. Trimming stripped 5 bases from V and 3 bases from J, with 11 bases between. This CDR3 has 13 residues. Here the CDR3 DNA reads TGTGCCAGCAGTCCCGGGCTCGACTACGAGCAGTACTTC. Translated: CASSPGLDYEQYF.

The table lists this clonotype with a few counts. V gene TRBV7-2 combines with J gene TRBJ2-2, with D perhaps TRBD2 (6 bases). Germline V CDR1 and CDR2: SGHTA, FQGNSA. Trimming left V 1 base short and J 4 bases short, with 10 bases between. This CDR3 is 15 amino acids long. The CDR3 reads CASSLGSAGTGELFF. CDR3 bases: TGTGCCAGCAGCTTAGGATCAGCGGGCACCGGGGAGCTGTTTTTT.

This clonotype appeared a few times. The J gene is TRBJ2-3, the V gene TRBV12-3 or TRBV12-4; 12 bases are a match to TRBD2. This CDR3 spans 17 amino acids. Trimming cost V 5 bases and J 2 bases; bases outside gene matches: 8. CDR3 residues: CASSQGTSGSNTDTQYF. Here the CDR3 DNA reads TGTGCCAGCAGTCAAGGGACTAGCGGGTCGAACACAGATACGCAGTATTTT.

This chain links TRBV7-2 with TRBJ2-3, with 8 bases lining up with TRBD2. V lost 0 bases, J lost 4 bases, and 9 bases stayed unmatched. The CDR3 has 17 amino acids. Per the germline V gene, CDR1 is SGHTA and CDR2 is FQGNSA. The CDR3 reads CASSLAQAGGWADTQYF. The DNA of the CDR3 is TGTGCCAGCAGCTTAGCGCAGGCGGGAGGTTGGGCAGATACGCAGTATTTT.